The 27 T cell receptor beta chains listed next were all sequenced from one sample in a study of T cell repertoires in cytomegalovirus infection. Using its own MiXCR run on the reads, TCRdb lists one record per CDR3 protein. The sample lists around 530,000 distinct CDR3 sequences, approximately 25% occurring once. The material sequenced was PBMCs. These receptors all come from a human donor in good health (CMV status not recorded). Some clones in this sample may be carry-over from other donors' samples.

V is TRBV6-6 and J is TRBJ2-1, with TRBD1 identical over 8 bases. CDR1 and CDR2 (germline): MNHNY, SVGAGI (reference sequence). The CDR3 extends over 14 amino acids. Losses at the gene ends were 5 bases for V and 15 bases for J; bases not matched to a gene: 15. The chain's CDR3 is CASSPDRGSVRRFF. CDR3 nucleotide sequence: TGTGCCAGCAGTCCTGACAGGGGCAGCGTCAGGCGGTTCTTC.

This clonotype was picked up one time. One junction end does not reproduce the germline sequence, and a read error may be involved. The rearrangement uses TRBV20-1 and TRBJ2-3; D not certain. Germline V CDR1 and CDR2: DFQATT, SNEGSKA (reference sequence). The CDR3 length is 14 residues. The CDR3 region is CSAEFGVLTDMQYF. CDR3 coding DNA: TGCAGTGCTGAGTTTGGGGTTTTAACAGATATGCAGTATTTT.

There are a few counts of this clonotype. This rearrangement joins TRBV19 to TRBJ1-1, with TRBD1 identical over 11 bases. J gave up 7 bases and V 5 bases, and 9 bases lay outside the gene matches. There are 15 residues in the CDR3. The germline CDR1 and CDR2 sequences are LNHDA and SQIVND (reference sequence). CDR3 residues: CASSPGQGARVEAFF. DNA of the CDR3: TGTGCCAGTAGTCCAGGACAGGGGGCGAGAGTTGAAGCTTTCTTT.

This clonotype showed up many times. This rearrangement joins TRBV7-2 to TRBJ1-5; 9 bases fit TRBD1. Looked up from germline, CDR1 is SGHTA and CDR2 is FQGNSA. The J segment lost 6 bases and the V segment lost 6 bases, leaving 6 bases of the junction unmatched. The CDR3 runs 14 residues. The CDR3 region has the DNA TGTGCCAGCAGGCAGACAGGGGGAGGTCAGCCCCAGCATTTT. This translates into CASRQTGGGQPQHF.

This clonotype was recorded at least ten times. J is TRBJ2-7 and V is TRBV28; 9 nucleotides agree with TRBD1. After removal of 5 bases from V and 6 bases from J, the junction contained 17 bases not matched to a gene. The germline CDR1 and CDR2 sequences are MDHEN and SYDVKM. This CDR3 comprises 17 residues. The CDR3 loop reads CASSPPGTGTQAGEQYV. The CDR3 DNA follows: TGTGCCAGCAGTCCCCCCGGGACAGGGACTCAGGCGGGCGAGCAGTACGTC.

This clonotype has more than one count but fewer than ten. This chain links TRBV9 with TRBJ1-4; D is undetermined. This CDR3 region has 15 residues. CDR1 and CDR2 (germline): SGDLS, YYNGEE. Trimming shortened V by 0 bases and J by 0 bases, and 6 bases separated the two germline ends. For the CDR3, the DNA is TGTGCCAGCAGCGTAGTAGGATCAACTAATGAAAAACTGTTTTTT. Protein product: CASSVVGSTNEKLFF.

In its sample, this clonotype was seen a few times. J is TRBJ2-5 and V is TRBV4-3; TRBD2 might be the D (6 bases). Germline V gives CDR1 LGHNA, CDR2 YSLEER. V was trimmed by 0 bases and J by 7 bases, leaving 18 bases between them. This CDR3 has 16 residues. The CDR3 nucleotides are TGCGCCAGCAGCCAAGATGTGGGGGACTCTCAAAGGACCCAGTACTTC. Translation gives CASSQDVGDSQRTQYF.

This chain uses TRBV6-6 with TRBJ2-7; 8 bases agree with TRBD1. V dropped 2 bases and J dropped 5; count of bases not matched to a gene: 2. This CDR3 is 13 amino acids long. CDR1 is MNHNY, CDR2 SVGAGI, per germline (reference sequence). The CDR3 DNA follows: TGTGCCAGCAGTTACCTGGACAGGGACGAGCAGTACTTC. The encoded protein is CASSYLDRDEQYF.

Many counts were recorded for this clonotype. V gene TRBV7-2 combines with J gene TRBJ2-5; tentatively, D is TRBD1 (5 bases). This CDR3 region has 15 residues. Between the trimmed V and J ends, which lost 0 bases and 2 bases, there was a span of 10 bases. The germline gives CDR1 SGHTA, CDR2 FQGNSA. CDR3 bases: TGTGCCAGCAGCTTAGCGGCAGGGTGGCAAGAGACCCAGTACTTC. Amino acid sequence: CASSLAAGWQETQYF.

This CDR3 reads CSADGISGNTIYF. CDR3 bases: TGCAGCGCAGACGGAATCTCTGGAAACACCATATATTTT. V gene TRBV29-1 combines with J gene TRBJ1-3; D is undetermined. Between the trimmed V and J ends, which lost 7 bases and 0 bases, there was a span of 10 bases. CDR3 length: 13 amino acids. Germline values: CDR1 SQVTM, CDR2 ANQGSEA.

The J gene is TRBJ2-7, the V gene TRBV5-4; a weak D match, TRBD2 (6 bases). The CDR3 totals 15 residues. Germline V gene sequence: CDR1 SGHNT, CDR2 YYREEE (reference sequence). The CDR3 spells CASSLFGSGNYGQYV. The CDR3 DNA follows: TGTGCCAGCAGCTTGTTCGGTAGCGGAAACTACGGGCAGTACGTC.

The V call is TRBV27, the J call TRBJ1-1; 8 positions agree with TRBD1. Trimming removed 0 bases from V and 3 bases from J; junction bases left unmatched: 3. Germline V gives CDR1 MNHEY, CDR2 SMNVEV (reference sequence). This CDR3 is 15 amino acids long. The CDR3 nucleotides read TGTGCCAGCAGTTTATCGACAGGGGCTTACACTGAAGCTTTCTTT. Translation: CASSLSTGAYTEAFF.

This chain links TRBV18 with TRBJ1-4; D unresolved. Trimming shortened V by 0 bases and J by 4 bases, and 6 bases separated the two germline ends. CDR3 length: 14 residues. CDR1 is KGHSH and CDR2 is LQKENI in the germline V gene. CDR3 residues: CASSPPGLNEKLFF. Written as DNA, the CDR3 is TGTGCCAGCTCACCACCGGGCCTTAATGAAAAACTGTTTTTT. Drawing the rest from reference TRBV18 and TRBJ1-4, the complete variable domain is NAGVMQNPRHLVRRRGQEARLRCSPMKGHSHVYWYRQLPEEGLKFMVYLQKENIIDESGMPKERFSAEFPKEGPSILRIQQVVRGDSAAYFCASSPPGLNEKLFFGSGTQLSVL.

This clonotype has a handful of counts. The chain uses TRBV12-3 or TRBV12-4 and TRBJ2-1, with D hard to call. V was trimmed by 6 bases and J by 10 bases, leaving 7 bases between them. CDR3 length equals 10 residues. The CDR3 loop is CASRGTEQFF. In DNA form, the CDR3 reads TGTGCCAGCAGAGGCACCGAGCAGTTCTTC.

This chain joins TRBV18 and TRBJ2-7, with 9 bases fitting TRBD1. Germline-derived CDR1 and CDR2 are KGHSH and LQKENI. This CDR3 region has 15 residues. Trimming at V came to 4 bases and at J to 0 bases, leaving 4 bases not matched to a gene. The CDR3 bases are TGTGCCAGCTCACGGGGGACAGGGCCCTCCTACGAGCAGTACTTC. The encoded protein is CASSRGTGPSYEQYF.

The chain carries TRBV12-3 or TRBV12-4 and TRBJ2-7, with no clear D. CDR3 length: 13 residues. Trimming cost V 6 bases and J 7 bases, with 16 bases left between them. CDR3 nucleotides: TGTGCCAGCAGGCTTACAGCGCTCGGAGAGCAGTACTTC. Translated, it gives CASRLTALGEQYF.

V usage is TRBV7-8 and J usage is TRBJ1-4, with 8 bases matching TRBD1. The germline V gene has CDR1 SGHVS and CDR2 FQNEAQ. CDR3 length equals 14 residues. V shed 3 bases and J 8 bases; nucleotides not matched to a gene: 5. The CDR3: CASSFNRGSEKLFF. The CDR3 nucleotides are TGTGCCAGCAGCTTCAACAGGGGGAGCGAAAAACTGTTTTTT.

The chain uses TRBV9 and TRBJ2-1, with 7 bases fitting TRBD2. The V gene's germline CDR1 is SGDLS and CDR2 YYNGEE. Germline trimming cut 0 bases from V and 9 bases from J; bases unmatched to any gene: 3. The length of the CDR3 is 13 residues. CDR3: CASSVESSGEQFF. The CDR3, as DNA: TGTGCCAGCAGCGTAGAGTCTAGCGGTGAGCAGTTCTTC.

Ten or more counts support this clonotype. The CDR3 protein is CAISELGDGYTF. In nucleotides, the CDR3 is TGTGCCATCAGTGAGTTAGGGGACGGCTACACCTTC. This chain links TRBV10-3 with TRBJ1-2; possible D gene TRBD1, 5 bases. Trimming left V 1 base short and J 8 bases short, with 8 bases between. CDR3 length: 12 residues. Germline CDR1 and CDR2: ENHRY and SYGVKD.

This clonotype was counted many times. The J gene is TRBJ2-3, the V gene TRBV12-3 or TRBV12-4; 9 bases fit TRBD1. V was pared by 3 bases and J by 6 bases, with 4 bases of the junction left unmatched. The length of the CDR3 is 14 residues. The CDR3 bases are TGTGCCAGCAGTTTCGGGGGACAGGGTGATACGCAGTATTTT. Amino acids: CASSFGGQGDTQYF.

The chain recombines TRBV11-2 with TRBJ2-7; 14 bases match TRBD2. In germline, CDR1 is SGHAT, CDR2 FQNNGV. V lost 3 bases to trimming and J lost 0 bases; unmatched junction nucleotides: 4. This CDR3 has 17 residues. CDR3 amino acids: CASSLGTSGRSSYEQYF. The CDR3 nucleotides are TGTGCCAGCAGCTTGGGGACTAGCGGGAGATCCTCCTACGAGCAGTACTTC. The full variable domain, with the rest looked up from reference TRBV11-2 and TRBJ2-7, is EAGVAQSPRYKIIEKRQSVAFWCNPISGHATLYWYQQILGQGPKLLIQFQNNGVVDDSQLPKDRFSAERLKGVDSTLKIQPAKLEDSAVYLCASSLGTSGRSSYEQYFGPGTRLTVT.

This clonotype was counted at least ten times. This rearrangement joins TRBV6-1 to TRBJ2-2, with D tentatively TRBD1 or TRBD2 (5 bases each). Germline lookup yields CDR1 MNHNS and CDR2 SASEGT. The CDR3 runs 15 residues. Trimming left V 8 bases short and J 7 bases short, with 20 bases between. The CDR3 protein is CASGTGAAQGGELFF. CDR3 in DNA: TGTGCCAGCGGCACCGGGGCCGCTCAAGGCGGGGAGCTGTTTTTT.

Ten or more counts support this clonotype. This chain's CDR3 is CASSPPGQGSGGYTF. The CDR3 DNA reads as TGTGCCAGCAGCCCTCCGGGACAGGGATCAGGTGGCTACACCTTC. The J gene is TRBJ1-2, the V gene TRBV7-2; 9 bases are shared with TRBD1. The germline V gene encodes CDR1 SGHTA and CDR2 FQGNSA. This CDR3 is 15 amino acids long. V trimming: 5 bases; J trimming: 7 bases; junction bases outside the gene matches: 11. Supplemented by reference TRBV7-2 and TRBJ1-2, the full variable domain reads GAGVSQSPSNKVTEKGKDVELRCDPISGHTALYWYRQSLGQGLEFLIYFQGNSAPDKSGLPSDRFSAERTGGSVSTLTIQRTQQEDSAVYLCASSPPGQGSGGYTFGSGTRLTVV.

CDR3 sequence: CSARRHGAYEQYF. CDR3 bases: TGCAGCGCTCGTCGACACGGTGCCTACGAGCAGTACTTC. This chain uses TRBV29-1 with TRBJ2-7; D gene unclear. Trimming left V 7 bases short and J 2 bases short, with 15 bases between. The CDR3 covers 13 residues. The germline V gene has CDR1 SQVTM and CDR2 ANQGSEA.

This clonotype was detected a few times. The chain uses TRBV4-1 and TRBJ2-3, with 7 bases lining up with TRBD1. The CDR3 length is 16 residues. The germline CDR1 and CDR2 sequences are MGHRA and YSYEKL. V dropped 1 base and J dropped 0; count of bases not matched to a gene: 4. DNA of the CDR3: TGCGCCAGCAGCCAAGCCGGGACAGTTAGCACAGATACGCAGTATTTT. This codes for CASSQAGTVSTDTQYF.

The chain carries TRBV10-3 and TRBJ2-7, with D perhaps matching TRBD1 or TRBD2 (5 bases each). V shed 2 bases and J shed 6 bases, with 20 bases lying between them. Germline values: CDR1 ENHRY, CDR2 SYGVKD. This CDR3 has 16 amino acids. In DNA form, the CDR3 reads TGTGCCATCAGTGAGCAAGGTAGCGACAGAAGCTCCGAGCAGTACGTC. This codes for CAISEQGSDRSSEQYV.

The CDR3 nucleotides read TGTGCCAGTAGGCGTGTAGCGGGAACCTCCTACAATGAGCAGTTCTTC. Translated: CASRRVAGTSYNEQFF. The chain recombines TRBV19 with TRBJ2-1; TRBD2 aligns across 8 bases. J lost 0 bases, V lost 6 bases, and 7 bases had no gene match. The CDR3 has 16 amino acids. CDR1 and CDR2 from the germline V gene are LNHDA and SQIVND (reference sequence).